The rows below give T cell receptor beta chains drawn from one sample of a study of T cell changes during pregnancy in multiple sclerosis. TCRdb's copy holds only in-frame clones and misses some; the assay was immunoSEQ multiplex PCR. The sample lists 55,000 to 75,000 clones; roughly 89% were seen once. The sequenced sample was peripheral blood, obtained after pregnancy. Source of these receptors: a female donor in good health, enrolled as a control in a pregnancy study. Both conserved end residues are trimmed from each CDR3.

CDR3 protein: ASSPRTSGYNEQF
J gene: TRBJ2-1
V gene: TRBV11-3

CDR3 protein: ASSLVIENTEAF
J gene: TRBJ1-1
V gene: TRBV11-1

CDR3 protein: AWSASDGRPNYGYT
J gene: TRBJ1-2
V gene: TRBV30

CDR3 protein: ASSFGGDNNEQF
J gene: TRBJ2-1
V gene: TRBV7-3

CDR3 protein: ASSQRGQETQY
J gene: TRBJ2-5
V gene: TRBV11-3

CDR3 protein: ASSRGQSHFYEQY
J gene: TRBJ2-7
V gene: TRBV6-5

CDR3 protein: ASSQGAMNGYT
J gene: TRBJ1-2
V gene: TRBV6-5

CDR3 protein: ASSSQMNTEAF
J gene: TRBJ1-1
V gene: TRBV27

CDR3 protein: ASSAQTGYRADTQY
J gene: TRBJ2-3
V gene: TRBV5-6

CDR3 protein: ASSLGNRDRFQYEQY
J gene: TRBJ2-7
V gene: TRBV7-9

CDR3 protein: ASGYADSNQPQH
J gene: TRBJ1-5
V gene: TRBV2

CDR3 protein: ASSPTTENYGYT
J gene: TRBJ1-2
V gene: TRBV18

CDR3 protein: ASSMRVSDSYNSPLH
J gene: TRBJ1-6
V gene: TRBV19

CDR3 protein: AWSGLTGLGNTIY
J gene: TRBJ1-3
V gene: TRBV30

CDR3 protein: ASSPRQYYEQY
J gene: TRBJ2-7
V gene: TRBV27

CDR3 protein: ASSPGRDYTDTQY
J gene: TRBJ2-3
V gene: TRBV4-2

CDR3 protein: ASSSPTGGIYGYT
J gene: TRBJ1-2
V gene: TRBV27

CDR3 protein: AWSRGDTQY
J gene: TRBJ2-3
V gene: TRBV30

CDR3 protein: AWRVRGLRTEAF
J gene: TRBJ1-1
V gene: TRBV30

CDR3 protein: ASSAYRENSPLH
J gene: TRBJ1-6
V gene: TRBV2

CDR3 protein: ASSRAAGGANVLT
J gene: TRBJ2-6
V gene: TRBV9

CDR3 protein: ASSVSGYEQY
J gene: TRBJ2-7
V gene: TRBV2

CDR3 protein: ASSSGVSPLH
J gene: TRBJ1-6
V gene: TRBV27

CDR3 protein: ASSRPGQGFYGYT
J gene: TRBJ1-2
V gene: TRBV5-6

CDR3 protein: ASSMRTGDSYEQY
J gene: TRBJ2-7
V gene: TRBV19

CDR3 protein: ASSLVSGSAGANVLT
J gene: TRBJ2-6
V gene: TRBV5-1

CDR3 protein: ASRRFGGTGYEKLF
J gene: TRBJ1-4
V gene: TRBV5-8

CDR3 protein: ASSSTLTGNTEAF
J gene: TRBJ1-1
V gene: TRBV5-4

CDR3 protein: AWEGTGGQPQH
J gene: TRBJ1-5
V gene: TRBV30

CDR3 protein: ASSFFGQPGTGELF
J gene: TRBJ2-2
V gene: TRBV7-3

CDR3 protein: ASRPADAIYNEQF
J gene: TRBJ2-1
V gene: TRBV6-5

CDR3 protein: AWSSGGGAVDEQF
J gene: TRBJ2-1
V gene: TRBV30

CDR3 protein: ASTLGSIYEQY
J gene: TRBJ2-7
V gene: TRBV7-8

CDR3 protein: ASSQDFRGAQFGEKLF
J gene: TRBJ1-4
V gene: TRBV4-2

CDR3 protein: ASGRTSGRNEQF
J gene: TRBJ2-1
V gene: TRBV6-5